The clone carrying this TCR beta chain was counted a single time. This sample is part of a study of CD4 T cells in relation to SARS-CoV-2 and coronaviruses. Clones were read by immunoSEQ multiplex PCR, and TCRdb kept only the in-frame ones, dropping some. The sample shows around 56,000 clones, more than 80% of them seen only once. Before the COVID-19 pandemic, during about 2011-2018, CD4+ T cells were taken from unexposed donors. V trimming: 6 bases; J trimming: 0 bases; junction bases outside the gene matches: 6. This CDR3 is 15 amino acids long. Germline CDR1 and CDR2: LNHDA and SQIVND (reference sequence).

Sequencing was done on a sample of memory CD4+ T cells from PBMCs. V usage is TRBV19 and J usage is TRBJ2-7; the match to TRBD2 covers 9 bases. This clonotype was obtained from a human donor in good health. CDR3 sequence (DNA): TGTGCCAGTAGGAGTCGACTAGCGGACTCCTACGAGCAGTACTTC. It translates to CASRSRLADSYEQYF.